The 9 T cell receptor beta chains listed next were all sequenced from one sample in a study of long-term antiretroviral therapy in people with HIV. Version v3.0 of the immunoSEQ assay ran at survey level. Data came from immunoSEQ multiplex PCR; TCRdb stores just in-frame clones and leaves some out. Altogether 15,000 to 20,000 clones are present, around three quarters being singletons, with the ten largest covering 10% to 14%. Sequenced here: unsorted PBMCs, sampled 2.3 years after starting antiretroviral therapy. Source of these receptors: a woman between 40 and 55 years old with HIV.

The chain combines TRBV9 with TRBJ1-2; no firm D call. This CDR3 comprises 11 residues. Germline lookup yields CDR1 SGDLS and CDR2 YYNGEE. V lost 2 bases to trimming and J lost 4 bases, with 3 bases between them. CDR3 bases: TGTGCCAGCAGCGTCCTCTATGGCTACACCTTC. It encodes CASSVLYGYTF.

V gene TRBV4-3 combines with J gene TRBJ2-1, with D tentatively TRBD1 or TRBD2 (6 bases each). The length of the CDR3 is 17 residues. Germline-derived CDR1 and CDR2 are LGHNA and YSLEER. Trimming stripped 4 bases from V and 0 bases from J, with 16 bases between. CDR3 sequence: CASSLSVGGTSYNEQFF. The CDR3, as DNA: TGCGCCAGCAGCCTCAGTGTGGGGGGCACCTCCTACAATGAGCAGTTCTTC.

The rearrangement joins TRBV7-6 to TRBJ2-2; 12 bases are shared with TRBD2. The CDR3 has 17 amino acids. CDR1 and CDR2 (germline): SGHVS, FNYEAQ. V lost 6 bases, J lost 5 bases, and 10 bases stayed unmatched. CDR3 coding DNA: TGTGCCAGCAGGCCTCAAGAGGGACTAGCGGGTACCGGGGAGCTGTTTTTT. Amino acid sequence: CASRPQEGLAGTGELFF.

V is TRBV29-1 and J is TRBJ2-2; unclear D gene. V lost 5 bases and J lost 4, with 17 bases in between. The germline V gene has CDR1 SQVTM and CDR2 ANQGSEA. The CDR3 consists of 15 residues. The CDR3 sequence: CSVSFLGSPTGELFF. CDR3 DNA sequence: TGCAGCGTTTCTTTCCTCGGCAGCCCCACCGGGGAGCTGTTTTTT.

The CDR3, as DNA: TGTGCCAGCAGTTACGATCCGACCGGTTTTAATGAAAAACTGTTTTTT. Its translation is CASSYDPTGFNEKLFF. The J gene is TRBJ1-4, the V gene TRBV6-5; D unresolved. Trimming cost V 2 bases and J 4 bases, with 14 bases left between them. Germline CDR1 reads MNHEY; CDR2 reads SVGAGI. This CDR3 is 16 amino acids long.

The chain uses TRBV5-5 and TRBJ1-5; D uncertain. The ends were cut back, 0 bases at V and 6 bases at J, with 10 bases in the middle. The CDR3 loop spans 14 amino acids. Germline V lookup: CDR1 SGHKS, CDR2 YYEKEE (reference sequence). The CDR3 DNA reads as TGTGCCAGCAGCTTGGATCGGCAGTCTCAGCCCCAGCATTTT. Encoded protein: CASSLDRQSQPQHF.

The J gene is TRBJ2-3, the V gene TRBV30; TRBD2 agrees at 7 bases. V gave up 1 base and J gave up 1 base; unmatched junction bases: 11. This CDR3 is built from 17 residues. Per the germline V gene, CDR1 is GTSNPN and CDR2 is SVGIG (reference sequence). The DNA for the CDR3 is TGTGCCTGGAGTGCCTTCGACGAGCGGGGCCGCACAGATACGCAGTATTTT. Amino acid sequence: CAWSAFDERGRTDTQYF.

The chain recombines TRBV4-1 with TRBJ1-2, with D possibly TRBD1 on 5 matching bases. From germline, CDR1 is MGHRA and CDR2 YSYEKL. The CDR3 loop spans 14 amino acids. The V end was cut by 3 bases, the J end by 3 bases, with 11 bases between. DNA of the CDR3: TGCGCCAGCAGCCAGGGCGAGGGGTACTATGGCTACACCTTC. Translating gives CASSQGEGYYGYTF.

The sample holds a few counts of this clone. The CDR3: CASSPRQREGLGPEQFF. CDR3 nucleotide sequence: TGTGCCAGCAGCCCGAGGCAGCGGGAGGGCCTTGGTCCTGAGCAGTTCTTC. The chain employs TRBV14 and TRBJ2-1, with 10 bases lining up with TRBD2. The CDR3 spans 17 residues. Per the germline V gene, CDR1 is SGHDN and CDR2 is FVKESK. Losses at the gene ends were 4 bases for V and 9 bases for J; bases not matched to a gene: 15.